The present T cell receptor beta chain was sequenced within a study of early T cells in non-severe SARS-CoV-2 infection (dated by TCRdb to the early 2020s). Context from the whole study: Bulk RNA from unsorted whole blood was used for TCR sequencing, so alpha and beta chains could not be paired. What the study reported, not specific to this receptor: VDJdb matching was skewed toward anti-spike CD8 responses and likely underestimated virus-specific expansions, missing private and CD4 specificities.

Including the terminal cysteine and phenylalanine, the CDR3 comprises 12 residues. Just CDR3 DNA is preserved here, 36 bases in frame from base 1. Trimming removed 6 bases from V and 5 bases from J, leaving 7 bases between the germline ends. Per the germline V gene, MGHDK is the CDR1 and SYGVNS is the CDR2. A remark on this clonotype: Its cognate antigen has yet to be identified. There are no base qualities to consult, and no much larger clone falls within one base.

The study was a case-control design nested within a healthcare worker cohort in London, UK, with weekly nasopharyngeal swab PCR tests and blood sampling. Healthcare workers were enrolled in the week of the UK lockdown, from 23 to 31 March 2020, and were followed every week for up to roughly 15 weeks. Receptors were amplified or captured by 5' RACE. Instrument used: NextSeq 500. Unique molecular identifiers were attached to individual cDNA molecules in the TCR library protocol so that sequencing error and PCR bias could be corrected. Sequencing covered both TCR alpha and beta chains, and within each sample the abundances of alpha and beta sequences were tightly co-correlated. Per the source publication's procedure: Decombinator V4 was used to annotate the V gene, J gene and CDR3 of the TCR sequences. Expanded TCRs were defined as changing significantly between any two time points under a Poisson model with p below 0.0001. TCR abundances were normalised to the total number of TCRs sequenced per sample and expressed as counts per million. TRAV1-2 paired with TRAJ12, TRAJ20 or TRAJ33 defined MAIT TCRs, while TRAV10 paired with TRAJ18 defined iNKT TCRs. VDJdb, accessed 1 November 2021, was searched for CMV, EBV and SARS-CoV-2 annotated TCRs, excluding TCRs annotated for multiple antigens. TCRdb reworked the public reads: Q25 trimming with fastp, MiXCR clone assembly, productive beta chains retained. Rows with a matching CDR3 protein are joined into one entry that keeps the most common DNA and genes. TCRdb assigned the V and J calls; the authors' analysis was not used. The table for this sample lists around 58,000 distinct CDR3 sequences; 7.7% of them were counted only once. The top ten hold about 10% of the sample.

Source: whole blood, taken at baseline. The origin of this receptor is an adult who was a healthcare worker with PCR-confirmed SARS-CoV-2 infection or an uninfected control (not recorded which). The chain is assembled from TRBV25-1 and TRBJ2-2; the D gene is perhaps TRBD2, from 5 matching bases. The DNA sequence is as follows: TGTGCCAGCAGACCGGGAACCGGGGAGCTGTTTTTT. This sequence encodes CASRPGTGELFF. Reference TRBV25-1 and TRBJ2-2 genes cover what lies past the CDR3, so the full variable domain is EADIYQTPRYLVIGTGKKITLECSQTMGHDKMYWYQQDPGMELHLIHYSYGVNSTEKGDLSSESTVSRIRTEHFPLTLESARPSHTSQYLCASRPGTGELFFGEGSRLTVL.